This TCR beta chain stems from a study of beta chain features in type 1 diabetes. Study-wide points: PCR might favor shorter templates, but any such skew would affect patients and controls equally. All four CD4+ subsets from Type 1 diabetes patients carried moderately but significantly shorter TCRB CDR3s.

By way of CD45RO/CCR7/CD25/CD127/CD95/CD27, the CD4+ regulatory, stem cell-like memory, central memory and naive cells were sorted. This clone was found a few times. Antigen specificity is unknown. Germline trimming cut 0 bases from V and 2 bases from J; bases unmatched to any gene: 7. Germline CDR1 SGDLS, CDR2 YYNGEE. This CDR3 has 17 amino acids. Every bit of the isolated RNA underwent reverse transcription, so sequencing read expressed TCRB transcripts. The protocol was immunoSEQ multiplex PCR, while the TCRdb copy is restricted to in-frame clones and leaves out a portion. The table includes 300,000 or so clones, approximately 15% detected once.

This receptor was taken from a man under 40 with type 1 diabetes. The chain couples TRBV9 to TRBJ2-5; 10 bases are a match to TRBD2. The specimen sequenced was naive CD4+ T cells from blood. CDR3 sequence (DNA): TGTGCCAGCAGCGTAGGGGGTAGAGCGGGAGGGCAAGAGACCCAGTACTTC. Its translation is CASSVGGRAGGQETQYF.